Listed here are 3 T cell receptor beta chains from one sample, sequenced in a study of shared clonotypes between healthy human individuals. Sequencing used immunoSEQ multiplex PCR; TCRdb keeps in-frame clones, though not all of them. The repertoire holds over a million clones, with approximately 98% as singletons. The material sequenced was naive CD4+ T cells sorted from blood. Described subset: CD45RA+ positively selected. The receptor source for this set is a man younger than 40 in good health.

The chain is built from TRBV28 and TRBJ2-5, with D perhaps being TRBD1 or TRBD2 (6 bases each). The CDR3 has 16 residues. Germline values: CDR1 MDHEN, CDR2 SYDVKM. Trimming stripped 1 base from V and 3 bases from J, with 15 bases between. The CDR3 DNA sequence: TGTGCCAGCAGTTTATTGGGGGGCCGGCGGAAAGAGACCCAGTACTTC. The encoded protein is CASSLLGGRRKETQYF.

The chain employs TRBV5-1 and TRBJ2-4; 10 bases map to TRBD1. The length of the CDR3 is 14 residues. With 7 bases clipped from V and 7 bases from J, the junction kept 8 bases outside the gene matches. Germline assignment: CDR1 SGHRS and CDR2 YFSETQ. CDR3 protein: CASGSGTGVNIQYF. Here the CDR3 DNA reads TGCGCCAGCGGGTCCGGGACAGGGGTCAACATTCAGTACTTC.

This chain connects TRBV5-6 to TRBJ2-3; 10 bases agree with TRBD1. The V gene's germline CDR1 is SGHDT and CDR2 YYEEEE. Trimming removed 4 bases from V and 4 bases from J; junction bases left unmatched: 9. The length of the CDR3 is 16 residues. CDR3: CASSRRTGGRADTQYF. The DNA of the CDR3 is TGTGCCAGCAGCCGACGGACAGGGGGTAGAGCAGATACGCAGTATTTT.